The subject of this entry is one T cell receptor beta chain. The antigen is not known. This CDR3 is 13 amino acids long. Trimming shortened V by 2 bases and J by 1 base, and 6 bases separated the two germline ends. Germline CDR1 KGHSH, CDR2 LQKENI. This entry comes from a study of cytomegalovirus exposure and HLA in healthy donors. Study-wide points: TRBV6-2, TRBV6-3 and some other V segments were excluded as indistinguishable. TCR beta chain V- and J-gene trimming was linked, in a later analysis, to a missense variant in DCLRE1C. The listing of 150 to 200 TCR beta chains classed them as cytomegalovirus-associated. Previously analyzed data showed that most TCR beta V segments were productive at a frequency of about 87% or about 30%.

It was with 60 Vbeta and 13 Jbeta primers that the PCR ran. Repertoires were generated with immunoSEQ multiplex PCR, while TCRdb's copy carries only in-frame clones and drops some. The sample lists 81,000 or so clones, more than 70% occurring once. The clonotype originates from a man in his 60s in good health and CMV-seronegative. Sequenced sample: PBMCs. This sequence joins TRBV18 and TRBJ2-7; D perhaps matches TRBD2 (6 bases). CDR3 amino acids: CASSPGGSYEQYF. The DNA for the CDR3 is TGTGCCAGCTCACCAGGAGGGTCCTACGAGCAGTACTTC. Full variable domain (missing parts from reference TRBV18 and TRBJ2-7): NAGVMQNPRHLVRRRGQEARLRCSPMKGHSHVYWYRQLPEEGLKFMVYLQKENIIDESGMPKERFSAEFPKEGPSILRIQQVVRGDSAAYFCASSPGGSYEQYFGPGTRLTVT.